This paragraph covers one TCR beta chain sequence. Its target is not known. This specimen belongs to a study of T cell repertoires in cytomegalovirus infection. TCRdb fed the reads into MiXCR, producing one record per CDR3 protein. This sample has nearly 700,000 distinct CDR3 sequences, with around a third found just once. Trimming removed 5 bases from V and 5 bases from J, with 16 bases in between. Germline V lookup: CDR1 SGHVS, CDR2 FNYEAQ. There are 15 residues in the CDR3. The chain employs TRBV7-6 and TRBJ2-1; D might be TRBD2 (7 bases). The sequencing used cultured PBMCs, collected from culture after CMV antigen stimulation. This clonotype originated in a human donor in good health (CMV status not recorded). Some clones in this sample may be carry-over from other donors' samples. In DNA form, the CDR3 reads TGTGCCAGCAGCGGCATAGGGGGGGCAAACAATGAGCAGTTCTTC. Translating it yields CASSGIGGANNEQFF.